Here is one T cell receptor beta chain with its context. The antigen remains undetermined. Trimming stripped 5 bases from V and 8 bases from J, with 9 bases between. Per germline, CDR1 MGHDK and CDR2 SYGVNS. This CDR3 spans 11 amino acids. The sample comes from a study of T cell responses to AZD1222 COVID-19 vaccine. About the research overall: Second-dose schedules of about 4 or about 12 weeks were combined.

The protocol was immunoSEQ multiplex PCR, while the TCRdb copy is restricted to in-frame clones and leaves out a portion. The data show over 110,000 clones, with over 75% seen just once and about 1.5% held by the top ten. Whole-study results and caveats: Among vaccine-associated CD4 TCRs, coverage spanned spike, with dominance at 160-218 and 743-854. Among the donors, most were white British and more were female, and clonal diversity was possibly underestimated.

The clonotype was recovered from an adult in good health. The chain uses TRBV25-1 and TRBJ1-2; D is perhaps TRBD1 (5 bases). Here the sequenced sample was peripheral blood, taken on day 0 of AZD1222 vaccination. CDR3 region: CASSRGAGYTF. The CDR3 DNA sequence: TGTGCCAGCAGTCGCGGGGCCGGCTACACCTTC.